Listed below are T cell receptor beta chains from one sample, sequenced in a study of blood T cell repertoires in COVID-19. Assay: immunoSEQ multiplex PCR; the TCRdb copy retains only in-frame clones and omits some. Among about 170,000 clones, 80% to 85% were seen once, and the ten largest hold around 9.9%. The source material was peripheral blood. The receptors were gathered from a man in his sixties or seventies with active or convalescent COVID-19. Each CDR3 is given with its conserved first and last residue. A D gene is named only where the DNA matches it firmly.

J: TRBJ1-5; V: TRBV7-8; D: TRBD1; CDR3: CASSATGNSNQPQHF
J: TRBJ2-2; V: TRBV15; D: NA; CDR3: CATSRVITGFTNKLFF
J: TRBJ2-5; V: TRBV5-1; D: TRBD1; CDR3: CASSLGDSQETQYF
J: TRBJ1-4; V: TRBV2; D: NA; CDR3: CASNVRGNEKLFF
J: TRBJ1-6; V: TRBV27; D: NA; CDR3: CASTWSSYNSPLHF
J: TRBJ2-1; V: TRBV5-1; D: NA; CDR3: CASSPGLGTYNEQFF
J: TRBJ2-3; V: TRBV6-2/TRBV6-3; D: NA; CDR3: CASSGGTPRDTQYF
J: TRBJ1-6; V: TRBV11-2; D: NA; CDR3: CASTLGAGDNSPLHF
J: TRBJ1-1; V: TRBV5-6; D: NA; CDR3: CASSLKGDRTNTEAFF
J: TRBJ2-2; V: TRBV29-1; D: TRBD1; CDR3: CSVERQGGAGELFF
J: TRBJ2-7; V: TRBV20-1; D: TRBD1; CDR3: CSASIPDRGLQREQYF
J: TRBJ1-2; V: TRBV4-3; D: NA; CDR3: CASSQEPTGANYGYTF
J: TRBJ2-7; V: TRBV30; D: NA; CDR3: CAWEIAGTYEQYF
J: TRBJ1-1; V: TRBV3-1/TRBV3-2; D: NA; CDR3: CASSRAVGGNTEAFF
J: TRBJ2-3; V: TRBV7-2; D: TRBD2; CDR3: CASSLGAGGGDTQYF
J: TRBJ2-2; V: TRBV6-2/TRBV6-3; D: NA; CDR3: CASSYGGAQAGELFF
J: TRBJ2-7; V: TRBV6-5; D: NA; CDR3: CASSPGGSSYEQYF
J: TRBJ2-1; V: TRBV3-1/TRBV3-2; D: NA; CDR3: CASSQARRGVWTREFF
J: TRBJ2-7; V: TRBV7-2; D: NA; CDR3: CASSLEVQGPVPEQYF
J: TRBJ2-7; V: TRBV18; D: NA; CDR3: CASSPPTKDEQYF
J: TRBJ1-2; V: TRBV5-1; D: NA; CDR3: CASSITGLYGYTF
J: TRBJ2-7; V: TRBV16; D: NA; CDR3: CASSQFRMDTGYEQYF
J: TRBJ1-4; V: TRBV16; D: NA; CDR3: CASSQSSNEKLFF
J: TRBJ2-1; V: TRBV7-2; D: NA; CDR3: CASSSYGRSDTLVF
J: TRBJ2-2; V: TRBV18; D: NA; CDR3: CAAQSGSNTGELFF
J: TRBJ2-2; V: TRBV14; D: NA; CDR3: CASSPDRPNTGELFF
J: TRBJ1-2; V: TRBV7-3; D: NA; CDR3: CASSLTGNDGYTF
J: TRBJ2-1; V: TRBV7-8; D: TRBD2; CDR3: CASSLGTSGISNNEQFF
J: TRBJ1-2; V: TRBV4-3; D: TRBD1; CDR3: CASSLQRGTGPGYTF
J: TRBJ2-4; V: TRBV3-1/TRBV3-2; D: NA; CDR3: CASSQAPKNIQYF
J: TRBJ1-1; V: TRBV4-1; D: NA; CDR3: CASSQEVGRNTEAFF
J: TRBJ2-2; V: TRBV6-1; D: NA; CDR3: CASSEQGVSNTGELFF
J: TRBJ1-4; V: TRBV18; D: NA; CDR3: CASSPQGRGEKLFF
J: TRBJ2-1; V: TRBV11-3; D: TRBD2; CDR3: CASSFSGRAHEQFF
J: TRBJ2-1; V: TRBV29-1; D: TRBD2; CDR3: CSGGLAGDSEQFF
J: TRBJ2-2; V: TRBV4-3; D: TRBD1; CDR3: CASSQDPGTGVTGELFF
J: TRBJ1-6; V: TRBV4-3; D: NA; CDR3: CASSQDLGGFNNSPLHF
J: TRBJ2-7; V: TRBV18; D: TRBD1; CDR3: CASSRQGAMGQYF
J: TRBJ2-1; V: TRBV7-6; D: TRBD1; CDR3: CASSYRDSLIQSSYNEQFF
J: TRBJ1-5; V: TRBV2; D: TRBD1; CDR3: CASAGTGFQPQHF
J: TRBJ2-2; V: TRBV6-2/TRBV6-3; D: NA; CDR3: CASSPHTGELFF
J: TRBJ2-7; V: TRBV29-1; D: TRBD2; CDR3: CSGRTSGRSYEQYF
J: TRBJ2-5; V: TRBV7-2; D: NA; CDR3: CASSPPRGQETQYF